The 24 T cell receptor beta chains listed next were all sequenced from one sample in a study of T cell changes during pregnancy in multiple sclerosis. Profiled with immunoSEQ multiplex PCR; TCRdb holds only in-frame clones, not every one. This sample carries tens of thousands of clones, less than 95% of them seen once, and the ten largest clones take around 2.3%. This material consisted of peripheral blood, taken in the first trimester of pregnancy. Receptors originate from a female donor in good health, enrolled as a control in a pregnancy study.

The V call is TRBV7-6, the J call TRBJ2-1; 8 bases are a match to TRBD2. This CDR3 contains 16 residues. Germline-derived CDR1 and CDR2 are SGHVS and FNYEAQ. V dropped 1 base and J dropped 2; count of bases not matched to a gene: 4. The CDR3 nucleotides are TGTGCCAGCAGCTTAGTTTCGCGGGGGGCCTACAATGAGCAGTTCTTC. Amino acid sequence: CASSLVSRGAYNEQFF.

The V gene is TRBV5-4, the J gene TRBJ2-4, with no clear D. The CDR3 is 14 amino acids. The V end was cut by 0 bases, the J end by 2 bases, with 6 bases between. The V gene's germline CDR1 is SGHNT and CDR2 YYREEE (reference sequence). The CDR3 bases are TGTGCCAGCAGCTTGGAGCCAACCAAAAACATTCAGTACTTC. The encoded protein is CASSLEPTKNIQYF.

The chain couples TRBV15 to TRBJ1-3; 7 bases are shared with TRBD1. This CDR3 is 15 amino acids long. The trim removed 0 bases at V and 6 bases at J, leaving 5 bases unmatched. CDR1 is LNHNV, CDR2 YYDKDF, per germline (reference sequence). The CDR3 is CATSRDRQGLNTIYF. The CDR3 DNA is TGTGCCACCAGCAGAGATAGACAGGGTCTAAACACCATATATTTT. Filled out from reference TRBV15 and TRBJ1-3, the complete variable domain reads DAMVIQNPRYQVTQFGKPVTLSCSQTLNHNVMYWYQQKSSQAPKLLFHYYDKDFNNEADTPDNFQSRRPNTSFCFLDIRSPGLGDTAMYLCATSRDRQGLNTIYFGEGSWLTVV.

The chain joins TRBV28 to TRBJ2-7; TRBD2 is a possible D gene (7 bases). The CDR3 has 13 residues. Deletions cut 7 bases from V and 4 bases from J, with 14 bases between. Germline CDR1 and CDR2: MDHEN and SYDVKM. The CDR3 DNA is TGTGCCAGCAACGGGGGAGGGGGGTACGAGCAGTACTTC. It encodes CASNGGGGYEQYF.

The chain couples TRBV6-6 to TRBJ1-1; D is ambiguous. Germline CDR1 MNHNY, CDR2 SVGAGI (reference sequence). The CDR3 spans 13 residues. The V end was cut by 5 bases, the J end by 7 bases, with 14 bases between. The CDR3 region is CASSIQNSFEAFF. Written as DNA, the CDR3 is TGTGCCAGCAGTATTCAGAATTCCTTTGAAGCTTTCTTT.

Only a few counts were recorded for this clone. The rearrangement uses TRBV29-1 and TRBJ1-1, with 7 positions matching TRBD1. This CDR3 is built from 10 residues. After removal of 6 bases from V and 8 bases from J, the junction contained 3 bases not matched to a gene. Germline lookup yields CDR1 SQVTM and CDR2 ANQGSEA. DNA of the CDR3: TGCAGCGTGGCGACAGGGGAAGCTTTCTTT. It is translated as CSVATGEAFF.

V gene TRBV5-8 combines with J gene TRBJ1-1; perhaps TRBD1 as D (6 bases). This CDR3 region has 11 residues. Germline assignment: CDR1 SGHTS and CDR2 YDEGEE. V was trimmed by 4 bases and J by 7 bases, leaving 8 bases between them. CDR3 in DNA: TGTGCCAGCAGCCCGGACAGTGAAGCTTTCTTT. Its protein is CASSPDSEAFF.

The gene calls are TRBV19 and TRBJ1-5; D is uncertain. The CDR3 is 14 residues long. The germline CDR1 and CDR2 sequences are LNHDA and SQIVND (reference sequence). The germline V and J ends were trimmed by 1 base and 4 bases, with 8 bases remaining between them. Written as DNA, the CDR3 is TGTGCCAGTAGTATAGGGCTACTAAATCAGCCCCAGCATTTT. Translation: CASSIGLLNQPQHF. Based on the CDR3 plus reference TRBV19 and TRBJ1-5, the full variable domain is DGGITQSPKYLFRKEGQNVTLSCEQNLNHDAMYWYRQDPGQGLRLIYYSQIVNDFQKGDIAEGYSVSREKKESFPLTVTSAQKNPTAFYLCASSIGLLNQPQHFGDGTRLSIL.

The chain combines TRBV19 with TRBJ2-1, with TRBD2 matching 9 bases. Trimming took 5 bases from V and 8 from J; bases not matched to a gene: 10. Germline lookup yields CDR1 LNHDA and CDR2 SQIVND (reference sequence). This CDR3 comprises 15 residues. CDR3 DNA: TGTGCCAGTAGTTTTAGCGGGAGTCACGGGGATGAGCAGTTCTTC. Protein product: CASSFSGSHGDEQFF.

The chain couples TRBV29-1 to TRBJ2-1; 12 nucleotides match TRBD2. The germline gives CDR1 SQVTM, CDR2 ANQGSEA. The CDR3 runs to 13 residues. The V gene end was trimmed by 3 bases and the J gene end by 9 bases; junction bases not matched to a gene: 3. The CDR3 is CSVETSGGSEQFF. The CDR3 DNA follows: TGCAGCGTTGAGACTAGCGGGGGAAGTGAGCAGTTCTTC.

The genes are TRBV11-3 and TRBJ1-1; TRBD1 is a possible D gene (5 bases). This CDR3 contains 13 residues. CDR1 and CDR2 from the germline V gene are SGHNT and YENEEA. V lost 5 bases and J lost 1, with 8 bases in between. The CDR3 sequence: CASSHQGNTEAFF. The CDR3, as DNA: TGTGCCAGCAGCCACCAGGGGAACACTGAAGCTTTCTTT.

This clone appeared once. The chain couples TRBV2 to TRBJ2-7, with D possibly being TRBD2 (5 bases). V lost 3 bases, J lost 0 bases, and 12 bases lay in between. The CDR3 extends over 15 amino acids. Germline V gene lookup returns CDR1 SNHLY and CDR2 FYNNEI. For the CDR3, the DNA is TGTGCCAGCAGTGAGAGGGAATTAAGCTCCTACGAGCAGTACTTC. Translating gives CASSERELSSYEQYF.

V gene TRBV27 combines with J gene TRBJ2-2, with a weak D call TRBD2 (5 bases). The germline V gene has CDR1 MNHEY and CDR2 SMNVEV (reference sequence). CDR3 length: 16 amino acids. Deletions cut 2 bases from V and 3 bases from J, with 13 bases between. CDR3 loop: CASSLLSRTHTGELFF. The CDR3 nucleotides read TGTGCCAGCAGTTTACTGTCTAGGACTCACACCGGGGAGCTGTTTTTT.

V usage is TRBV19 and J usage is TRBJ2-5; 7 positions match TRBD2. Trimming took 3 bases from V and 0 from J; bases not matched to a gene: 7. This CDR3 comprises 16 residues. Looked up from germline, CDR1 is LNHDA and CDR2 is SQIVND (reference sequence). CDR3 coding DNA: TGTGCCAGTAGTATGTCAAGCGGGGTGTACCAAGAGACCCAGTACTTC. This gives the protein CASSMSSGVYQETQYF.

This chain connects TRBV18 to TRBJ2-3, with 8 bases that match TRBD2. CDR1 and CDR2 from the germline V gene are KGHSH and LQKENI. The length of the CDR3 is 15 residues. V lost 6 bases, J lost 5 bases, and 10 bases stayed unmatched. The CDR3 DNA reads TGTGCCAGCTCCCCAATAGCGGGGCGGGGAGATACGCAGTATTTT. As protein: CASSPIAGRGDTQYF.

The chain couples TRBV5-6 to TRBJ2-3; D is perhaps TRBD1 (6 bases). The CDR3 is 16 amino acids. The germline V and J ends were trimmed by 4 bases and 2 bases, with 17 bases remaining between them. The germline V gene has CDR1 SGHDT and CDR2 YYEEEE. The CDR3 DNA follows: TGTGCCAGCAGCACAACAGGGACCTCTATCACAGATACGCAGTATTTT. This gives the protein CASSTTGTSITDTQYF.

The genes are TRBV13 and TRBJ1-5; 8 positions agree with TRBD1. Germline CDR1 PRHDT, CDR2 FYEKMQ (reference sequence). The CDR3 extends over 15 amino acids. Germline trimming cut 5 bases from V and 3 bases from J; bases unmatched to any gene: 6. The CDR3 loop is CASSQTGAHNQPQHF. In DNA form, the CDR3 reads TGTGCCAGCAGCCAGACAGGGGCCCACAATCAGCCCCAGCATTTT.

This chain joins TRBV2 and TRBJ2-5, with 13 nucleotides matching TRBD2. CDR3 length: 16 residues. V lost 5 bases to trimming and J lost 4 bases; unmatched junction nucleotides: 7. Germline assignment: CDR1 SNHLY and CDR2 FYNNEI. This chain's CDR3 is CASSRLAGGSGETQYF. For the CDR3, the DNA is TGTGCCAGCAGTAGACTAGCGGGGGGAAGTGGAGAGACCCAGTACTTC.

V usage is TRBV4-1 and J usage is TRBJ2-7; weak D call: TRBD1 (5 bases). V lost 3 bases and J lost 2, with 14 bases in between. Per the germline V gene, CDR1 is MGHRA and CDR2 is YSYEKL. The CDR3 extends over 15 amino acids. This CDR3 reads CASSQNGAGTYEQYF. CDR3 bases: TGCGCCAGCAGCCAGAATGGGGCAGGGACCTACGAGCAGTACTTC.

The genes are TRBV7-2 and TRBJ2-7, with 9 bases matching TRBD1. With 3 bases clipped from V and 2 bases from J, the junction kept 5 bases outside the gene matches. CDR3 length equals 15 residues. Germline V lookup: CDR1 SGHTA, CDR2 FQGNSA. CDR3 sequence: CASSFRGQGPYEQYF. The CDR3 DNA is TGTGCCAGCAGCTTTCGGGGACAGGGACCCTACGAGCAGTACTTC.

V gene TRBV4-2 combines with J gene TRBJ2-2; D call uncertain. This CDR3 has 15 residues. CDR1 LGHNA and CDR2 YNFKEQ come from the germline V gene. With 0 bases removed from V and 5 bases from J, the gap between germline ends came to 10 bases. DNA for the CDR3: TGTGCCAGCAGCCAAGAAACAACAGAGACCGGGGAGCTGTTTTTT. Its protein is CASSQETTETGELFF.

The chain has TRBV27 and TRBJ2-7, with TRBD1 matching over 8 bases. This CDR3 is built from 14 residues. CDR1 and CDR2 (germline): MNHEY, SMNVEV (reference sequence). J lost 5 bases, V lost 5 bases, and 8 bases had no gene match. CDR3 sequence (DNA): TGTGCCAGCAGTCAGAGACAGGGGAGACACGAGCAGTACTTC. Encoded protein: CASSQRQGRHEQYF.

V usage is TRBV15 and J usage is TRBJ2-3; TRBD2 agrees at 7 bases. Losses at the gene ends were 3 bases for V and 4 bases for J; bases not matched to a gene: 19. CDR1 and CDR2 (germline): LNHNV, YYDKDF (reference sequence). The CDR3 has 19 residues. CDR3 sequence (DNA): TGTGCCACCAGCAGGGGAGGGAGGAGAGGAACAGGAGCGGCAGATACGCAGTATTTT. Protein product: CATSRGGRRGTGAADTQYF.

This clone showed up just once. V gene TRBV5-6 combines with J gene TRBJ2-1; 10 bases line up with TRBD2. Germline V gives CDR1 SGHDT, CDR2 YYEEEE. The CDR3 runs to 16 residues. Losses at the gene ends were 3 bases for V and 10 bases for J; bases not matched to a gene: 13. The CDR3 DNA reads as TGTGCCAGCAGCTCCCCCTTAGCGGGGGGATGGAGGGAGCAGTTCTTC. It specifies CASSSPLAGGWREQFF.